These T cell receptor beta chains were read from a single sample in a study of blood T cell repertoires in COVID-19. The data were produced by immunoSEQ multiplex PCR, yet TCRdb's version contains in-frame clones alone and is incomplete. The sample has about 150,000 clones, 87% seen once; the top ten hold 3.5% to 5%. Sequenced material: peripheral blood. The receptor source for this set is an older woman with active or convalescent COVID-19. The CDR3 runs from the conserved cysteine through the conserved F or W. D genes are given only for firm matches. Size is stated for part of the rows, as once, few or many counts, or as a class when the clone is expanded.

>TRBV20-1|TRBD1|13|NA|TRBJ1-5
TGCAGTGCTAGTGGGGACAGGAATCAGCCCCAGCATTTT
CSASGDRNQPQHF
>TRBV9|TRBD1|15|NA|TRBJ1-3
TGTGCCAGCAGCGGACAGGGGGGTATAGGAAACACCATATATTTT
CASSGQGGIGNTIYF
>TRBV27|NA|13|NA|TRBJ1-5
TGTGCCAGCAGGGCGGCGGTATATCAGCCCCAGCATTTT
CASRAAVYQPQHF
>TRBV6-5|TRBD1|14|NA|TRBJ1-1
TGTGCCAGCAGATGGGACAGGGTATCTTTTGAAGCTTTCTTT
CASRWDRVSFEAFF
>TRBV6-5|TRBD1|14|NA|TRBJ1-2
TGTGCCAGCAGCTGGGGACAGGGAAACGGTGGCTACACCTTC
CASSWGQGNGGYTF
>TRBV6-5|NA|13|few|TRBJ2-7
TGTGCCACTTCAACGGGGGGCCGGTACGAGCAGTACTTC
CATSTGGRYEQYF
>TRBV10-3|TRBD2|16|NA|TRBJ2-3
TGTGCCATCAGTGGAACTAGCGGGGGGGCCACAGATACGCAGTATTTT
CAISGTSGGATDTQYF
>TRBV11-1|NA|17|NA|TRBJ2-7
TGTGCCAGCAGCTTAGCGGCGGACAGCGATCCAGCCTACGAGCAGTACTTC
CASSLAADSDPAYEQYF
>TRBV29-1|TRBD1|12|once|TRBJ2-7
TGCAGCGTTCAAAGACAGGGGAACGAGCAGTACTTC
CSVQRQGNEQYF
>TRBV11-2|NA|14|once|TRBJ1-1
TGTGCCAGCAGCTTAGCATTGTCCCACACTGAAGCTTTCTTT
CASSLALSHTEAFF
>TRBV7-2|TRBD1|15|NA|TRBJ1-5
TGTGCCAGCAGCGTAGGTACAGGGGGAAGTCAGCCCCAGCATTTT
CASSVGTGGSQPQHF
>TRBV5-5|TRBD1|15|NA|TRBJ1-3
TGTGCCAGCAGCTTACAGGGGCTCTCTGGAAACACCATATATTTT
CASSLQGLSGNTIYF
>TRBV5-1|NA|17|NA|TRBJ2-3
TGCGCCAGCAGCTGGAACCGGGACACCCGGGGCACAGATACGCAGTATTTT
CASSWNRDTRGTDTQYF
>TRBV6-5|NA|14|few|TRBJ1-1
TGTGCCAGCAGTTACAGGGGGATAGAAACTGAAGCTTTCTTT
CASSYRGIETEAFF
>TRBV7-9|NA|14|NA|TRBJ2-5
TGTGCCAGCAGCTCCCCCAAGGAGGGAGAGACCCAGTACTTC
CASSSPKEGETQYF
>TRBV10-3|NA|12|NA|TRBJ2-7
TGTGCCATCAGCGATCAGGGCTACGAGCAGTACTTC
CAISDQGYEQYF
>TRBV10-3|TRBD1|13|NA|TRBJ1-2
TGTGCCACGCAGACGGACAGGGGCGGCGGCTACACCTTC
CATQTDRGGGYTF
>TRBV20-1|TRBD2|15|NA|TRBJ2-5
TGCAGTGCTAGTCCAGCGGGGGCCCGTCAAGAGACCCAGTACTTC
CSASPAGARQETQYF
>TRBV29-1|NA|13|NA|TRBJ1-5
TGCAGCGTGGGGCAAGGAAAAGGGCAGCCCCAGCATTTT
CSVGQGKGQPQHF
>TRBV5-5|TRBD2|16|NA|TRBJ2-3
TGTGCCAGCAGCACGGGACTAGCGGGACCCACAGATACGCAGTATTTT
CASSTGLAGPTDTQYF
>TRBV7-8|NA|14|few|TRBJ2-7
TGTGCCAGCGACAGGTGGGGATTGTATGGCGAGCAGTACTTC
CASDRWGLYGEQYF
>TRBV27|NA|17|NA|TRBJ2-3
TGTGCCAGCAGTTCCGCCCCACCGGGACACCCCACAGATACGCAGTATTTT
CASSSAPPGHPTDTQYF
>TRBV7-2|TRBD2|16|NA|TRBJ2-7
TGTGCCAGCAGCCTATGGACTAGCGGGGGTCTTAGCGAGCAGTACTTC
CASSLWTSGGLSEQYF
>TRBV18|NA|14|NA|TRBJ2-7
TGTGCCAGCTCACCCCGAACGGGGTCCCACGAGCAGTACTTC
CASSPRTGSHEQYF
>TRBV12-3/TRBV12-4|TRBD1|12|NA|TRBJ2-7
TGTGCCAGCCGGACAGGGGGAAACGAGCAGTACTTC
CASRTGGNEQYF
>TRBV7-8|TRBD1|16|NA|TRBJ1-2
TGTGCCAGCAGCTTAGAGGGGACAGGGTCTGGGTATGGCTACACCTTC
CASSLEGTGSGYGYTF
>TRBV2|NA|12|NA|TRBJ2-1
TGTGCCAGCAGTAGGGGGGGAACAGAGCAGTTCTTC
CASSRGGTEQFF
>TRBV7-9|TRBD2|15|NA|TRBJ2-1
TGTGCCAGCAGCTTAGGCGGGGGACCCTACAATGAGCAGTTCTTC
CASSLGGGPYNEQFF
>TRBV18|NA|14|NA|TRBJ1-1
TGTGCCAGCTCACCCCAGGTTATGAACACTGAAGCTTTCTTT
CASSPQVMNTEAFF
>TRBV21-1|NA|15|NA|TRBJ2-6
TGTGCCAGCATACGGACATTCTCTGGGGCCAACGTCCTGACTTTC
CASIRTFSGANVLTF
>TRBV5-6|NA|14|NA|TRBJ2-5
TGTGCCAGCAGCATTGACCATCTCACGGGGACCCAGTACTTC
CASSIDHLTGTQYF
>TRBV7-8|TRBD2|13|NA|TRBJ2-5
TGTGCCAGCAGCTTCGGACTAGAGGAGACCCAGTACTTC
CASSFGLEETQYF
>TRBV11-2|TRBD1|16|NA|TRBJ1-3
TGTGCCAGCAGCCCGCGACAGGGAGTCCCTGGAAACACCATATATTTT
CASSPRQGVPGNTIYF
>TRBV19|TRBD1|16|NA|TRBJ1-5
TGTGCCAGTAGTATTACGACAGGGGGAGAAAATCAGCCCCAGCATTTT
CASSITTGGENQPQHF
>TRBV14|TRBD1|15|NA|TRBJ2-1
TGTGCCAGCAGCCAAGAGAAGACAGGGACGGATGAGCAGTTCTTC
CASSQEKTGTDEQFF
>TRBV6-2/TRBV6-3|TRBD1|15|NA|TRBJ2-2
TGTGCCAGCAGCCCAGGGACAGGGTCCTCCGGGGAGCTGTTTTTT
CASSPGTGSSGELFF
>TRBV9|TRBD1|15|NA|TRBJ1-2
TGTGCCAGCAGCGTCCGGGACAGGGAAGTCTATGGCTACACCTTC
CASSVRDREVYGYTF
>TRBV5-1|NA|15|NA|TRBJ1-1
TGCGCCAGCAGCTTGGCCGGAGACAGTAACACTGAAGCTTTCTTT
CASSLAGDSNTEAFF
>TRBV12-3/TRBV12-4|NA|12|NA|TRBJ1-4
TGTGCCACGGGACTCCTTAATGAAAAACTGTTTTTT
CATGLLNEKLFF
>TRBV9|NA|15|few|TRBJ2-7
TGTGCCAGCAGCCTCCCGGCGGGACCATCCTACGAGCAGTACTTC
CASSLPAGPSYEQYF